Detailed here is one T cell receptor (beta chain). A much larger clone sits a single nucleotide away, making a read error possible. This entry belongs to a study of T cells in Graves' hyperthyroidism and ophthalmopathy. The investigators amplified TCR beta CDR3 regions from RNA transcripts. The TCR CDR3 was amplified in a first-round RT-PCR using the HTBI primer set. TCRdb re-derived calls from the multiplex PCR reads in MiXCR, one entry per CDR3 protein. The sample yields hundreds of thousands of distinct CDR3 sequences, roughly 14% seen once. Germline CDR1 reads SEHNR; CDR2 reads FQNEAQ (reference sequence). The CDR3 is 14 residues long. The V end was cut by 5 bases, the J end by 4 bases, with 14 bases between.

The specimen was blood. The TCR sequence derives from a woman in her forties or fifties with Graves' ophthalmopathy. The chain recombines TRBV7-9 with TRBJ2-5; D may be TRBD1 or TRBD2 (5 bases each). The CDR3 here is CASSQEGTGETQYF. The CDR3 DNA reads TGTGCCAGCAGCCAAGAGGGGACGGGAGAGACCCAGTACTTC.